One and the same sample provided the 17 T cell receptor beta chains below, sequenced in a study of vaccination and CD4 T cells after COVID-19. For these receptors, no antigen is known. The Oncomine TCR Beta short-read assay was what sequenced the DNA obtained from cultured CD4+ T cells. In TCRdb, the PCR reads were re-called with MiXCR into one record per CDR3 protein. The data contain 20,000 to 30,000 distinct CDR3 sequences, approximately 40% of them singletons. The sample's treatment: roughly 10-day PBMC culture with coronavirus spike peptide pools or control peptides (ViraFEST assay). The specimen sequenced was CD4+ T cells from blood, cultured in vitro. These receptors all stem from a human donor who had recovered from COVID-19.

This sequence joins TRBV25-1 and TRBJ2-7, with TRBD1 matching over 11 bases. CDR3 size: 16 residues. Germline CDR1 is MGHDK and CDR2 is SYGVNS. Unmatched junction bases numbered 7, after V lost 2 bases and J lost 4 bases. The CDR3: CASSEHGTGGRYEQYF. The CDR3, as DNA: TGTGCCAGCAGTGAACACGGGACAGGGGGGCGGTACGAGCAGTACTTC.

The chain is built from TRBV6-1 and TRBJ1-2; D is unresolved. V lost 8 bases to trimming and J lost 4 bases, with 17 bases between them. This CDR3 comprises 14 residues. Germline V CDR1 and CDR2: MNHNS, SASEGT. The CDR3 loop reads CASARGSGIYGYTF. DNA for the CDR3: TGTGCCAGCGCCCGCGGCTCGGGGATCTATGGCTACACCTTC.

V is TRBV12-3 or TRBV12-4 and J is TRBJ2-1; D is ambiguous. CDR3 length: 11 residues. Between the trimmed V and J ends, which lost 3 bases and 8 bases, there was a span of 5 bases. The CDR3 sequence is CASSLGYEQFF. The CDR3 region has the DNA TGTGCCAGCAGTTTGGGTTATGAGCAGTTCTTC.

Only a few counts were recorded for this clonotype. The J gene is TRBJ2-5, the V gene TRBV24-1, with a tentative D call TRBD2 (5 bases). The CDR3 totals 15 residues. From germline, CDR1 is KGHDR and CDR2 SFDVKD. The V and J ends lost 2 bases and 0 bases respectively, with 9 bases between them. The CDR3: CATSDSRGYQETQYF. In DNA, the CDR3 is TGTGCCACCAGTGATTCTCGCGGGTACCAAGAGACCCAGTACTTC.

This chain joins TRBV12-3 or TRBV12-4 and TRBJ1-1; maybe TRBD1 (5 bases). Trimming stripped 3 bases from V and 9 bases from J, with 11 bases between. This CDR3 spans 12 amino acids. The CDR3 DNA reads TGTGCCAGCAGTTTTGGGGCACCCCAAGCTTTCTTT. Translating gives CASSFGAPQAFF.

The chain recombines TRBV11-1 with TRBJ2-1; 13 bases align to TRBD2. This CDR3 spans 16 amino acids. Germline lookup yields CDR1 SGHAT and CDR2 FQDESV (reference sequence). Trimming took 5 bases from V and 4 from J; bases not matched to a gene: 5. CDR3 sequence: CASSHPGLAGYNEQFF. CDR3 coding DNA: TGTGCCAGCAGCCACCCGGGACTAGCGGGATACAATGAGCAGTTCTTC.

There are a few counts of this clonotype. The J gene is TRBJ2-3, the V gene TRBV24-1, with TRBD1 identical over 7 bases. Germline V gives CDR1 KGHDR, CDR2 SFDVKD. The ends lost 9 bases at V and 0 bases at J; junction bases unmatched: 8. The CDR3 loop spans 15 amino acids. As DNA, the CDR3 is TGTGCCACCGGACCAGGGGGTCCTAGCACAGATACGCAGTATTTT. Amino acids: CATGPGGPSTDTQYF.

The chain employs TRBV4-2 and TRBJ2-7; 12 nucleotides align to TRBD2. There are 20 residues in the CDR3. The ends lost 3 bases at V and 2 bases at J; junction bases unmatched: 17. The germline gives CDR1 LGHNA, CDR2 YNFKEQ. CDR3 region: CASSHALSLAGGIQPYEQYF. The CDR3 coding sequence is TGTGCCAGCAGCCATGCACTCAGCCTAGCGGGGGGGATACAGCCCTACGAGCAGTACTTC.

The chain is built from TRBV20-1 and TRBJ2-5; D tentatively reads TRBD1 or TRBD2 (5 bases each). The V gene's germline CDR1 is DFQATT and CDR2 SNEGSKA (reference sequence). Trimming pared 7 bases from V and 5 bases from J, leaving 14 bases between. This CDR3 is built from 12 residues. The CDR3 nucleotides read TGCAGTGTTAGTGTTTGGGGGGAGACCCAGTACTTC. Protein sequence: CSVSVWGETQYF.

This clonotype was counted a few times. The V gene is TRBV10-3, the J gene TRBJ2-7; D is unclear. This CDR3 contains 13 residues. From germline, CDR1 is ENHRY and CDR2 SYGVKD. V lost 0 bases, J lost 1 base, and 4 bases lay in between. In nucleotides, the CDR3 is TGTGCCATCAGTGAGTCGGGTTCCTACGAGCAGTACTTC. This translates into CAISESGSYEQYF.

This clonotype was detected only a few times. The rearrangement uses TRBV20-1 and TRBJ2-7; possibly TRBD1 for D (6 bases). The V gene lost 3 bases and the J gene lost 9 bases, with 18 bases spanning the gap. Germline V gene data show CDR1 as DFQATT and CDR2 as SNEGSKA (reference sequence). The CDR3 sequence is 13 residues long. The CDR3 sequence is CSASTGLEVVQYF. The CDR3 DNA sequence: TGCAGTGCTAGTACAGGGTTGGAGGTTGTGCAGTACTTC.

The rearrangement joins TRBV11-2 to TRBJ2-7; a possible D gene is TRBD2 (6 bases). V dropped 7 bases and J dropped 2 bases, with 9 bases sitting between them. The CDR3 length is 12 residues. CDR1 is SGHAT, CDR2 FQNNGV, per germline. The CDR3: CASNRLAYEQYF. The CDR3 nucleotides read TGTGCCAGCAACCGACTAGCCTACGAGCAGTACTTC.

This clonotype appeared a few times. The chain links TRBV19 to TRBJ1-1, with D unclear. Trimming pared 1 base from V and 0 bases from J, leaving 0 bases between. From germline, CDR1 is LNHDA and CDR2 SQIVND (reference sequence). The CDR3 runs 12 residues. The CDR3 bases are TGTGCCAGTAGTATAGTGAACACTGAAGCTTTCTTT. Amino acid sequence: CASSIVNTEAFF.

The chain uses TRBV5-1 and TRBJ2-7, with a tentative D call TRBD1 (7 bases). Germline V gene data show CDR1 as SGHRS and CDR2 as YFSETQ. The CDR3 loop spans 15 amino acids. Trimming removed 5 bases at V and 2 bases at J, with 17 bases between. The CDR3 region has the DNA TGCGCCAGCAGGCGGGACAGCTCCGCCACCTACGAGCAGTACTTC. Translating gives CASRRDSSATYEQYF.

CDR3: CSARLVRSTDTQYF. The CDR3 nucleotides are TGCAGTGCTAGGTTGGTCAGGAGCACAGATACGCAGTATTTT. V is TRBV20-1 and J is TRBJ2-3; no definite D call. From germline, CDR1 is DFQATT and CDR2 SNEGSKA (reference sequence). This CDR3 has 14 residues. Trimming stripped 3 bases from V and 0 bases from J, with 10 bases between.

In DNA form, the CDR3 reads TGTGCCAGTAGTATCCCCGGCTATGGCTACACCTTC. This sequence encodes CASSIPGYGYTF. The chain recombines TRBV19 with TRBJ1-2; D call uncertain. CDR1 is LNHDA, CDR2 SQIVND, per germline (reference sequence). The germline V and J ends were trimmed by 3 bases and 4 bases, with 6 bases remaining between them. This CDR3 is built from 12 residues.

The V gene is TRBV12-3 or TRBV12-4, the J gene TRBJ2-7; D remains unclear. The CDR3 length is 13 residues. V was clipped by 1 base and J by 3 bases, with 7 bases between them. CDR3: CASSLGHNYEQYF. DNA for the CDR3: TGTGCCAGCAGTTTAGGTCACAACTACGAGCAGTACTTC.